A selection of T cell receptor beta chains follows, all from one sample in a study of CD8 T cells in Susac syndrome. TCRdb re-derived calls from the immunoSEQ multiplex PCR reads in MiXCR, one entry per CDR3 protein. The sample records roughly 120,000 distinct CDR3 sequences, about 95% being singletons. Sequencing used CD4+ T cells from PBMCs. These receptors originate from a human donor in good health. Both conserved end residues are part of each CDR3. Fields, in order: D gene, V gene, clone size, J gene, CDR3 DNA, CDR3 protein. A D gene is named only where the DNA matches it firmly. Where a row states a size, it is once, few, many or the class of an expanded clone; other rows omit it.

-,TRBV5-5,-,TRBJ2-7,TGTGCCAGCACCGCGCGCCCGGTTTCCTACGAGCAGTACTTC,CASTARPVSYEQYF
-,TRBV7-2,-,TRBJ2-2,TGTGCCAGCAGCTCATTCGCCGGGGAGCTGTTTTTT,CASSSFAGELFF
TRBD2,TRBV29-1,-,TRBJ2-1,TGCAGCGTTGTAAGGCTAGCGGGTAGAAATGAGCAGTTCTTC,CSVVRLAGRNEQFF
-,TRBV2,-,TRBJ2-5,TGTGCCAGCAGAGACAACGACATCCAAGAGACCCAGTACTTC,CASRDNDIQETQYF
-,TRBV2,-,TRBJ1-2,TGTGCCAGCAGGACGGACAGCCTGGACACCTTC,CASRTDSLDTF
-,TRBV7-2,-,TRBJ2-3,TGTGCCAGCAGATCGCGACTGGGGGGAGATACGCAGTATTTT,CASRSRLGGDTQYF
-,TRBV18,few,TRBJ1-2,TGTGCCAGCTCGCCACAGGGTAACTATGGCTACACCTTC,CASSPQGNYGYTF
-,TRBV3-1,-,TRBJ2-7,TGTGCCAGCAGCCAAGATAGGAAGGTAGTCGGATTGGAGCAGTACTTC,CASSQDRKVVGLEQYF
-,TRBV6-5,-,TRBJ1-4,TGTGCCAGCAAAACGGGGCCGGAAAAACTGTTTTTT,CASKTGPEKLFF
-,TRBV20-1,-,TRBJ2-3,TGCAGTGCTAGCCCACAGGCAGATACGCAGTATTTT,CSASPQADTQYF
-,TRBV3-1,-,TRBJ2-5,TGTGCCAGCAGCCAAGGCTGGGGCAGCCAAGAGACCCAGTACTTC,CASSQGWGSQETQYF
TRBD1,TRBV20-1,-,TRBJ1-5,TGCAGTGCTAGAAGGGACAGGGGCAATCAGCCCCAGCATTTT,CSARRDRGNQPQHF
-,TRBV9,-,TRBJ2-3,TGTGCCAGCAGCGTAGATGGGGCCGGGAAGAATACGCAGTATTTT,CASSVDGAGKNTQYF
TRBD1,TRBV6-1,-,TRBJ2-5,TGTGCCAGCAGCGTTCACGGGACAGGGGGCGCGGAGACCCAGTACTTC,CASSVHGTGGAETQYF
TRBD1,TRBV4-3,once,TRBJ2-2,TGCGCCAGCAGCCAAGCGGGGGACAGGGGGATTTCCGGGGAGCTGTTTTTT,CASSQAGDRGISGELFF
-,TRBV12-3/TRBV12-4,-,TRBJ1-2,TGTGCCAGCAGGGACACTCACTATGGCTACACCTTC,CASRDTHYGYTF
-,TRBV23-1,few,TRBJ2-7,TGCGCCAGGTTGGGGGTCCCCTACGAGCAGTACTTC,CARLGVPYEQYF
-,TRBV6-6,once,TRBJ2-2,TGTGCCAGCAGCTATAGTCAGGGCGCCACCGGGGAGCTGTTTTTT,CASSYSQGATGELFF
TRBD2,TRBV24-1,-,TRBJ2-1,TGTGCCACCAGTGACCAACCGGGACTAGCGAGCAATGAGCAGTTCTTC,CATSDQPGLASNEQFF
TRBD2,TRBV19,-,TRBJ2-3,TGTGCCAGTAGTCGCGGGGCTAGCGGGAGTCTTACAGATACGCAGTATTTT,CASSRGASGSLTDTQYF
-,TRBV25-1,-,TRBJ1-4,TGTGCCAGCAGTGAATATCCCGATGGGGAACGGAGAAAACTGTTTTTT,CASSEYPDGERRKLFF
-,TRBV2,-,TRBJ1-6,TGTGCCGGGCGCCGCCTGGATAATTCACCCCTCCACTTT,CAGRRLDNSPLHF
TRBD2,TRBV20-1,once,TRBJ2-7,TGCAGTGCCAGCCCGGGACTAGGCTACGAGCAGTACTTC,CSASPGLGYEQYF
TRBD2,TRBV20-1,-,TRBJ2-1,TGCAGTGCTAGACCGGGACTAGCAAAATATGAGCAGTTCTTC,CSARPGLAKYEQFF
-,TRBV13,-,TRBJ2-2,TGTGCCAGCAGCTTATTGGGCGGGGAGCTGTTTTTT,CASSLLGGELFF
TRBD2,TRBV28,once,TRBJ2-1,TGTGCCAGCAGTTATCCTGCGGGGGGGACCTTCTTC,CASSYPAGGTFF
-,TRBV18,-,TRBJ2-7,TGTGCCAGCTCAATGTCGGGGAATTCGCGGGAGCAGTACTTC,CASSMSGNSREQYF
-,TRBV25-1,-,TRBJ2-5,TGTGCCAGCAGTGATAGTCGACATCCTAAAGAGACCCAGTACTTC,CASSDSRHPKETQYF
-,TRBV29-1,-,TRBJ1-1,TGCAGCGTTGAACTTATAGGAAGAAACACTGAAGCTTTCTTT,CSVELIGRNTEAFF
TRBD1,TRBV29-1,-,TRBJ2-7,TGCAGCGCTGGAGCAGGGGGCGACGGGAACGAGCAGTACTTC,CSAGAGGDGNEQYF
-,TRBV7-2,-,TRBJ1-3,TGTGCCAGCAGCTTTTTTAGCGGGAACACCATATATTTT,CASSFFSGNTIYF
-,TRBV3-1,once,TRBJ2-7,TGTGCCAGCAGCCGAGACGGCTACGAGCAGTACTTC,CASSRDGYEQYF
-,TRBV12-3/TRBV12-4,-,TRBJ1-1,TGTGCCAGCAGTCCCCGGGACTTCGGGAGCTCTGAAGCTTTCTTT,CASSPRDFGSSEAFF
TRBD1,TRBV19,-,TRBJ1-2,TGTGCCAGTAGTGCCGCCGGGACAGGGGTTCGTGGCTACACCTTC,CASSAAGTGVRGYTF
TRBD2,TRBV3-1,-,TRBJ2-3,TGTGCCAGCAGCCAAGACCTAGCGGGAAGCACAGATACGCAGTATTTT,CASSQDLAGSTDTQYF
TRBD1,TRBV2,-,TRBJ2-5,TGTGCCAGGGTGGACAGGTACCAAGAGACCCAGTACTTC,CARVDRYQETQYF
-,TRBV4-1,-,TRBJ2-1,TGCGCCAGCAGCCTGATACGGGAGAGCTCCTACAATGAGCAGTTCTTC,CASSLIRESSYNEQFF
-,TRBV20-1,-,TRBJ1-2,TGCAGTGCTAGGGAACCTATTTTTAACTATGGCTACACCTTC,CSAREPIFNYGYTF
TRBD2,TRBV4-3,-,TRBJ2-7,TGCGCCAGCAGCCAAGGTGACGGTAGCGGGGTCTCCTACGAGCAGTACTTC,CASSQGDGSGVSYEQYF
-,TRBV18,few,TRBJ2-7,TGTGCCAGCTCACCCCAGGGCTCCTACGAGCAGTACTTC,CASSPQGSYEQYF
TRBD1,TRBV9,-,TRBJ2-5,TGTGCCAGCAGCGCGGACAGGGGGCGCGAGACCCAGTACTTC,CASSADRGRETQYF
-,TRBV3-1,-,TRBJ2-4,TGTGCCAGCAGCCAACCGCGACCCTACTTC,CASSQPRPYF
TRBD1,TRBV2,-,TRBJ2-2,TGTGCCAGCAGCCGGGACAGGGAAAAGACGAACACCGGGGAGCTGTTTTTT,CASSRDREKTNTGELFF
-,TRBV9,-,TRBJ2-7,TGTGCCAGCAACCCAACCTACGAGCAGTACTTC,CASNPTYEQYF
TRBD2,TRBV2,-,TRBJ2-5,TGTGCCAGCAGCCCACTAGCGGGGGCCCCCCAAGAGACCCAGTACTTC,CASSPLAGAPQETQYF
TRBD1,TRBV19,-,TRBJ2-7,TGTGCCAGTAGTATAGGTCTCGGGACAGCCTACGAGCAGTACTTC,CASSIGLGTAYEQYF
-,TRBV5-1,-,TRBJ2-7,TGCGCCAGCAGCCCCGAGGTCCCGAGCTCCTACGAGCAGTACTTC,CASSPEVPSSYEQYF
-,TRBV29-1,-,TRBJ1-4,TGCAGCGTTCGAGAGGGCCGGGAAAAACTGTTTTTT,CSVREGREKLFF
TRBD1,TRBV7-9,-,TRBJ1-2,TGTGCCAGCAGCCCCCGGGACAGGACTGAAGGCTACACCTTC,CASSPRDRTEGYTF
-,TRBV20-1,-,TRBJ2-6,TGCAGTGCTAGAGTGCCCACTGGGGCCAACGTCCTGACTTTC,CSARVPTGANVLTF